The source of this T cell receptor beta chain is a study of high-grade serous ovarian cancer treatment subgroups. About the study: Mean per sample: around 14,000 reads, around 7,100 unique TCR beta rearrangements.

Notes on the study in general: Spatial context was lost because tumors were sequenced in bulk.

This clone has just a few counts. The antigen remains unidentified. Profiling relied on immunoSEQ multiplex PCR, and the TCRdb table lists in-frame clones only, not all of them. In the table there are a few thousand clones, approximately 75% of which are singletons. The CDR3 contains 16 residues. The V end was cut by 3 bases, the J end by 0 bases, with 14 bases between. Germline loops: CDR1 SEHNR, CDR2 FQNEAQ (reference sequence). Tumor tissue was taken before any definitive surgery or chemotherapy was given. This chain connects TRBV7-9 to TRBJ1-1, with D hard to call. Sequenced sample: tumor tissue. The origin of this receptor is a human donor with high-grade serous ovarian cancer. CDR3 DNA: TGTGCCAGCAGCTTGGGCCGGACGACGATGAACACTGAAGCTTTCTTT. This encodes CASSLGRTTMNTEAFF.